This passage covers 30 T cell receptor beta chains from one sample sequenced in a study of blood T cell repertoires in COVID-19. The data were produced by immunoSEQ multiplex PCR, yet TCRdb's version contains in-frame clones alone and is incomplete. The sample has about 210,000 clones; approximately 82% are singletons. Source material: peripheral blood. All receptors come from a woman aged 40 to 50 with acute or convalescent COVID-19.

The rearrangement links TRBV6-2 or TRBV6-3 to TRBJ1-1, with 12 bases fitting TRBD1. V lost 5 bases and J lost 1; bases outside the gene matches: 20. The length of the CDR3 is 21 residues. Germline CDR1 is MNHEY and CDR2 is SVGEGT. The CDR3 DNA reads as TGTGCCAGCAGTACCACCGGGACAGGGGGCTTGGGGGTAATCAAGAACACTGAAGCTTTCTTT. It is translated as CASSTTGTGGLGVIKNTEAFF.

This chain connects TRBV6-1 to TRBJ1-1; TRBD1 matches at 9 bases. J lost 1 base, V lost 3 bases, and 3 bases had no gene match. CDR3 size: 15 residues. CDR1 and CDR2 from the germline V gene are MNHNS and SASEGT. CDR3 DNA sequence: TGTGCCAGCAGTGAGACAGGGGGTCCGAACACTGAAGCTTTCTTT. Translating it yields CASSETGGPNTEAFF.

The chain uses TRBV2 and TRBJ1-2; a weak D match, TRBD1 (6 bases). The ends were cut back, 5 bases at V and 8 bases at J, with 18 bases in the middle. The CDR3 totals 14 residues. Germline assignment: CDR1 SNHLY and CDR2 FYNNEI. CDR3 in amino acids: CASSLDSAQVGYTF. CDR3 coding DNA: TGTGCCAGCAGTCTGGACAGTGCTCAGGTCGGCTACACCTTC.

There are a few counts of this clone. Different DNA sequences within this sample yield the same CDR3. The chain carries TRBV5-1 and TRBJ2-2; 7 bases line up with TRBD1. The trim removed 1 base at V and 4 bases at J, leaving 4 bases unmatched. CDR1 is SGHRS, CDR2 YFSETQ, per germline. The CDR3 spans 15 residues. This CDR3 reads CASSLTGVGTGELFF. The CDR3 DNA follows: TGCGCCAGCAGCTTGACAGGGGTAGGCACCGGGGAGCTGTTTTTT. The whole variable domain, remainder taken from reference TRBV5-1 and TRBJ2-2, is KAGVTQTPRYLIKTRGQQVTLSCSPISGHRSVSWYQQTPGQGLQFLFEYFSETQRNKGNFPGRFSGRQFSNSRSEMNVSTLELGDSALYLCASSLTGVGTGELFFGEGSRLTVL.

The chain uses TRBV30 and TRBJ2-2; 8 positions match TRBD2. CDR3 length equals 15 residues. The J segment lost 4 bases and the V segment lost 7 bases, leaving 11 bases of the junction unmatched. Germline assignment: CDR1 GTSNPN and CDR2 SVGIG (reference sequence). Here the CDR3 DNA reads TGTGCCTTTACTTCCGGGACTAGATCCACCGGGGAGCTGTTTTTT. Translated, it gives CAFTSGTRSTGELFF.

The chain combines TRBV10-2 with TRBJ2-7, with 7 bases identical to TRBD1. CDR3 length equals 15 residues. Per the germline V gene, CDR1 is WSHSY and CDR2 is SAAADI. V was clipped by 3 bases and J by 0 bases; unmatched bases: 5. This chain's CDR3 is CASSERQGHSYEQYF. Written as DNA, the CDR3 is TGCGCCAGCAGTGAACGACAGGGCCACTCCTACGAGCAGTACTTC.

This clone appeared once. The rearrangement joins TRBV6-1 to TRBJ2-1; D not certain. CDR1 and CDR2 from the germline V gene are MNHNS and SASEGT. Trimming pared 5 bases from V and 9 bases from J, leaving 14 bases between. The CDR3 covers 13 residues. The CDR3, as DNA: TGTGCCAGCAGTCCCCCTGTTTTTAGTGAGCAGTTCTTC. Translated, it gives CASSPPVFSEQFF.

The chain has TRBV11-3 and TRBJ2-7; 9 positions agree with TRBD1. The length of the CDR3 is 15 residues. V dropped 0 bases and J dropped 3; count of bases not matched to a gene: 3. Per the germline V gene, CDR1 is SGHNT and CDR2 is YENEEA. DNA for the CDR3: TGTGCCAGCAGCTTAGAAGGGACAGGGATCTACGAGCAGTACTTC. It is translated as CASSLEGTGIYEQYF.

The rearrangement links TRBV10-3 to TRBJ1-5; 10 bases are a match to TRBD1. J lost 4 bases, V lost 6 bases, and 0 bases had no gene match. Germline CDR1 ENHRY, CDR2 SYGVKD. This CDR3 is built from 13 residues. The CDR3 loop reads CAIRDRGNQPQHF. As DNA, the CDR3 is TGTGCCATCAGGGACAGGGGGAATCAGCCCCAGCATTTT.

The chain employs TRBV6-2 or TRBV6-3 and TRBJ1-5; D ambiguous. The CDR3 has 16 amino acids. Germline V gene data show CDR1 as MNHEY and CDR2 as SVGEGT. The V and J ends lost 6 bases and 1 base respectively, with 16 bases between them. This CDR3 reads CASSPTRRGSNQPQHF. The CDR3, as DNA: TGTGCCAGCAGCCCGACACGTCGGGGAAGCAATCAGCCCCAGCATTTT.

This clone was seen a few times. The V gene is TRBV13, the J gene TRBJ1-1; 7 bases fit TRBD1. The germline CDR1 and CDR2 sequences are PRHDT and FYEKMQ (reference sequence). With V trimmed by 3 bases and J by 1 base, 8 bases remained unmatched. CDR3 length: 16 residues. CDR3: CASSFRTGVTNTEAFF. In DNA, the CDR3 is TGTGCCAGCAGCTTCCGGACAGGTGTCACGAACACTGAAGCTTTCTTT.

The V gene is TRBV27, the J gene TRBJ2-1; tentative D call: TRBD2 (5 bases). This CDR3 spans 14 amino acids. Germline CDR1 MNHEY, CDR2 SMNVEV (reference sequence). V was trimmed by 4 bases and J by 3 bases, leaving 10 bases between them. The CDR3 coding sequence is TGTGCCAGCAGTTGGGAGTACCGCTACAATGAGCAGTTCTTC. Its translation: CASSWEYRYNEQFF.

The chain recombines TRBV5-6 with TRBJ2-4; TRBD1 aligns across 7 bases. Looked up from germline, CDR1 is SGHDT and CDR2 is YYEEEE. This CDR3 comprises 15 residues. V shed 1 base and J 8 bases; nucleotides not matched to a gene: 9. The CDR3 region has the DNA TGTGCCAGCAGCTTGTTTGTGACAGGGCGGCACATTCAGTACTTC. Translated: CASSLFVTGRHIQYF.

The CDR3 DNA reads as TGTGCCTGGAGTGTTAGGGCGGGACTTTTTATCGGACCCCAGCATTTT. This encodes CAWSVRAGLFIGPQHF. V is TRBV30 and J is TRBJ1-5, with a tentative D call TRBD1 (5 bases). V lost 0 bases, J lost 10 bases, and 22 bases lay in between. Per germline, CDR1 GTSNPN and CDR2 SVGIG (reference sequence). The CDR3 is made up of 16 amino acids.

This sequence joins TRBV7-2 and TRBJ2-7; maybe TRBD2 (5 bases). CDR1 is SGHTA and CDR2 is FQGNSA in the germline V gene. Deletions cut 3 bases from V and 2 bases from J, with 11 bases between. There are 14 residues in the CDR3. The CDR3 bases are TGTGCCAGCAGCTTCGGACTGGCCGCCTACGAGCAGTACTTC. Translated, it gives CASSFGLAAYEQYF.

The chain couples TRBV27 to TRBJ2-7; 9 nucleotides align to TRBD2. CDR1 and CDR2 (germline): MNHEY, SMNVEV (reference sequence). V gave up 4 bases and J gave up 3 bases; unmatched junction bases: 10. This CDR3 has 16 residues. The CDR3 loop reads CASSSGLTSGYYEQYF. The DNA for the CDR3 is TGTGCCAGCAGTTCAGGGTTGACTAGCGGCTACTACGAGCAGTACTTC.

This CDR3 is CASSPAASTGELFF. CDR3 bases: TGTGCCAGCAGTCCCGCGGCATCCACCGGGGAGCTGTTTTTT. The V call is TRBV11-2, the J call TRBJ2-2; no firm D call. The CDR3 runs 14 residues. The germline CDR1 and CDR2 sequences are SGHAT and FQNNGV. V was trimmed by 6 bases and J by 4 bases, leaving 12 bases between them.

J is TRBJ2-1 and V is TRBV2; 10 bases line up with TRBD1. Germline values: CDR1 SNHLY, CDR2 FYNNEI. J gave up 1 base and V 6 bases, and 9 bases lay outside the gene matches. This CDR3 is built from 17 residues. The CDR3 here is CASSPGQGELSYNEQFF. CDR3 DNA sequence: TGTGCCAGCAGCCCTGGACAGGGGGAATTGTCCTACAATGAGCAGTTCTTC.

The genes are TRBV29-1 and TRBJ1-2; 8 bases are shared with TRBD1. J gave up 6 bases and V 6 bases, and 6 bases lay outside the gene matches. CDR1 and CDR2 from the germline V gene are SQVTM and ANQGSEA. There are 12 residues in the CDR3. CDR3 in DNA: TGCAGCGTGACGGGACAGGAGGATGGCTACACCTTC. As protein: CSVTGQEDGYTF. The variable domain in full, with the rest retrieved from reference TRBV29-1 and TRBJ1-2, is SAVISQKPSRDICQRGTSLTIQCQVDSQVTMMFWYRQQPGQSLTLIATANQGSEATYESGFVIDKFPISRPNLTFSTLTVSNMSPEDSSIYLCSVTGQEDGYTFGSGTRLTVV.

V is TRBV10-3 and J is TRBJ2-3; TRBD1 matches at 7 bases. The CDR3 is 14 residues long. Trimming cost V 6 bases and J 2 bases; bases outside gene matches: 5. From germline, CDR1 is ENHRY and CDR2 SYGVKD. The CDR3 protein is CAISGTDTTDTQYF. CDR3 sequence (DNA): TGTGCCATCAGCGGGACAGACACCACAGATACGCAGTATTTT.

This chain uses TRBV5-1 with TRBJ2-5, with D possibly matching TRBD1 (6 bases). Germline lookup yields CDR1 SGHRS and CDR2 YFSETQ. V was pared by 4 bases and J by 1 base, with 14 bases between. CDR3 length: 15 residues. Here the CDR3 DNA reads TGCGCCAGCAGCCAATATACAGGGACCCAAGAGACCCAGTACTTC. Amino acid sequence: CASSQYTGTQETQYF.

V is TRBV7-9 and J is TRBJ2-7; a possible D gene is TRBD1 (6 bases). CDR3 length: 12 residues. The ends were cut back, 4 bases at V and 4 bases at J, with 8 bases in the middle. Looked up from germline, CDR1 is SEHNR and CDR2 is FQNEAQ (reference sequence). The CDR3 is CASSWTAYEQYF. In DNA, the CDR3 is TGTGCCAGCAGCTGGACAGCGTACGAGCAGTACTTC.

This clone was counted a single time. The chain links TRBV7-6 to TRBJ2-1; possibly TRBD2 for D (6 bases). Trimming cost V 6 bases and J 4 bases, with 22 bases left between them. The germline V gene has CDR1 SGHVS and CDR2 FNYEAQ. This CDR3 is built from 17 residues. The DNA of the CDR3 is TGTGCCAGCAGTTCTTTTTCCAGCGCTAGCGCATACAATGAGCAGTTCTTC. Residues: CASSSFSSASAYNEQFF.

The chain joins TRBV6-5 to TRBJ2-1; D perhaps matches TRBD2 (6 bases). V gave up 7 bases and J gave up 2 bases, with 12 bases separating them. Germline assignment: CDR1 MNHEY and CDR2 SVGAGI. There are 14 residues in the CDR3. The CDR3: CASTYGGTYNEQFF. CDR3 nucleotide sequence: TGTGCCAGCACCTATGGAGGGACCTACAATGAGCAGTTCTTC.

This clone was seen at least ten times. The chain combines TRBV29-1 with TRBJ2-7, with TRBD1 matching 9 bases. V dropped 8 bases and J dropped 6; count of bases not matched to a gene: 11. The CDR3 loop spans 13 amino acids. CDR1 and CDR2 from the germline V gene are SQVTM and ANQGSEA. CDR3 nucleotide sequence: TGCAGCTTTACGGGACAGGGCTTCTCCGAGCAGTACTTC. Translation: CSFTGQGFSEQYF.

The chain recombines TRBV6-5 with TRBJ1-2; D uncertain. Germline lookup yields CDR1 MNHEY and CDR2 SVGAGI. This CDR3 region has 13 residues. Trimming took off 6 bases at V and 8 bases at J, with 16 bases between the two ends. For the CDR3, the DNA is TGTGCCAGCAGCTACCGGGGAGTGGAAGGCTACACCTTC. Protein product: CASSYRGVEGYTF.

The chain has TRBV15 and TRBJ1-5; TRBD1 matches at 8 bases. CDR3 length equals 18 residues. V was pared by 1 base and J by 7 bases, with 15 bases of the junction left unmatched. From germline, CDR1 is LNHNV and CDR2 YYDKDF (reference sequence). The CDR3 DNA follows: TGTGCCACCAGCAGAGGATCTGGGCGGGGGGGGACAGGACAGCCCCAGCATTTT. As protein: CATSRGSGRGGTGQPQHF.

This chain links TRBV13 with TRBJ2-7, with 13 nucleotides matching TRBD2. Per germline, CDR1 PRHDT and CDR2 FYEKMQ (reference sequence). Trimming took 5 bases from V and 3 from J; bases not matched to a gene: 16. The CDR3 has 19 amino acids. The CDR3 region has the DNA TGTGCCAGCAGCACACGGACTAGCGGGGGTAAAAGGGCACTCTACGAGCAGTACTTC. It codes for CASSTRTSGGKRALYEQYF.

V and J are TRBV10-2 and TRBJ2-1; 8 nucleotides align to TRBD2. This CDR3 is built from 13 residues. Germline assignment: CDR1 WSHSY and CDR2 SAAADI. The junction had 6 bases not matched to a gene; V was cut back by 6 bases and J by 8 bases. The CDR3 region has the DNA TGCGCCAGCAGGAGCGGGGGCCGGGATGAGCAGTTCTTC. Its translation is CASRSGGRDEQFF.

This rearrangement joins TRBV19 to TRBJ2-4; TRBD1 aligns across 9 bases. Germline V gene lookup returns CDR1 LNHDA and CDR2 SQIVND (reference sequence). This CDR3 is built from 16 residues. J gave up 3 bases and V 7 bases, and 10 bases lay outside the gene matches. DNA for the CDR3: TGTGCCAGTAAACCCCGGACAGGGGTAAGCAAAAACATTCAGTACTTC. The encoded protein is CASKPRTGVSKNIQYF. Combining the CDR3 with reference TRBV19 and TRBJ2-4 gives the whole variable domain DGGITQSPKYLFRKEGQNVTLSCEQNLNHDAMYWYRQDPGQGLRLIYYSQIVNDFQKGDIAEGYSVSREKKESFPLTVTSAQKNPTAFYLCASKPRTGVSKNIQYFGAGTRLSVL.